Each of the 5 T cell receptor beta chains below was sequenced from the same sample in a study of T-cell reconstitution after alpha-beta-depleted transplantation in children. Unique molecular identifiers were built into the TCRbeta library. TCRdb re-analysed the PCR reads in MiXCR, keeping a single row per CDR3 protein. The sample carries just under 550,000 distinct CDR3 sequences, around 16% recorded once. The source was PBMCs from the stem cell graft donor, collected from the stem cell graft. The receptor source for this set is a human donor who donated a stem cell graft to a child with acute lymphoblastic leukemia.

This chain's CDR3 is CASSRGANTEAFF. DNA of the CDR3: TGTGCCAGCAGCAGAGGGGCGAACACTGAAGCTTTCTTT. This chain links TRBV14 with TRBJ1-1, with a possible D match to TRBD1 (5 bases). The germline V gene encodes CDR1 SGHDN and CDR2 FVKESK. The CDR3 consists of 13 residues. The germline V and J ends were trimmed by 5 bases and 1 base, with 8 bases remaining between them.

This clonotype was observed a few times. The chain has TRBV6-2 or TRBV6-3 and TRBJ2-2; 8 nucleotides align to TRBD1. V trimming: 2 bases; J trimming: 7 bases; junction bases outside the gene matches: 6. CDR1 and CDR2 from the germline V gene are MNHEY and SVGEGT. The CDR3 contains 15 residues. CDR3 coding DNA: TGTGCCAGCAGTTACGGGCAGGGGGCGCGCGGGGAGCTGTTTTTT. The encoded protein is CASSYGQGARGELFF.

The chain has TRBV5-1 and TRBJ2-1, with D unresolved. Germline CDR1 SGHRS, CDR2 YFSETQ. The CDR3 is 17 amino acids. Trimming removed 0 bases from V and 5 bases from J, with 18 bases in between. CDR3 nucleotide sequence: TGCGCCAGCAGCTTGGAGGACCAAACCCCCGTCGACAATGAGCAGTTCTTC. The encoded protein is CASSLEDQTPVDNEQFF. The full variable domain, completed using reference TRBV5-1 and TRBJ2-1, is KAGVTQTPRYLIKTRGQQVTLSCSPISGHRSVSWYQQTPGQGLQFLFEYFSETQRNKGNFPGRFSGRQFSNSRSEMNVSTLELGDSALYLCASSLEDQTPVDNEQFFGPGTRLTVL.

Concerning this clonotype: A read error may explain this, as a much larger clone is one base away. The V and J genes are TRBV5-1 and TRBJ2-4, with 9 nucleotides matching TRBD1. Germline CDR1 is SGHRS and CDR2 is YFSETQ. The J segment lost 12 bases and the V segment lost 4 bases, leaving 14 bases of the junction unmatched. CDR3 length equals 15 residues. DNA for the CDR3: TGCGCCAGCAGCCGGGAATCGGGACAGGGAGACAGTCAGTACTTC. It specifies CASSRESGQGDSQYF.

This clonotype appeared a few times. The V gene is TRBV9, the J gene TRBJ2-7; D may be TRBD2 (5 bases). Germline CDR1 SGDLS, CDR2 YYNGEE. This CDR3 spans 16 amino acids. Deletions cut 2 bases from V and 3 bases from J, with 18 bases between. The CDR3: CASSVRGGPYCYEQYF. DNA of the CDR3: TGTGCCAGCAGCGTGAGAGGAGGACCTTACTGCTACGAGCAGTACTTC.